The rows below give T cell receptor beta chains drawn from one sample of a study of beta chain features in type 1 diabetes. Only in-frame clones appear in the TCRdb table, and some are missing; sequencing was by immunoSEQ multiplex PCR. The repertoire holds around 430,000 clones, roughly 30% seen once, with around 0.065% in the top ten. Sequenced sample: naive CD4+ T cells from blood. Receptors were obtained from a young man in good health. Each CDR3 is given with its conserved first and last residue. A D gene is named only where the DNA matches it firmly. Clone size is shown for a subset of rows, as once, few, many or a class of expanded clone.

CDR3 length: 15
D gene: TRBD1
clone size: few
J gene: TRBJ2-7
V gene: TRBV7-9
CDR3 DNA: TGTGCCAGCAGTCCCAGACAGGGCCAAGTGTACGAGCAGTACTTC
CDR3 protein: CASSPRQGQVYEQYF

CDR3 length: 15
D gene: .
clone size: few
J gene: TRBJ1-1
V gene: TRBV15
CDR3 DNA: TGTGCCACCAGCAGAGGTGGGGAAGGGAACACTGAAGCTTTCTTT
CDR3 protein: CATSRGGEGNTEAFF

CDR3 length: 17
D gene: TRBD2
clone size: few
J gene: TRBJ2-3
V gene: TRBV4-1
CDR3 DNA: TGCGCCAGCAGCCTTCCTAGGGAGCGGGAGAGAACAGATACGCAGTATTTT
CDR3 protein: CASSLPRERERTDTQYF

CDR3 length: 18
D gene: TRBD2
clone size: few
J gene: TRBJ2-3
V gene: TRBV10-3
CDR3 DNA: TGTGCCATCAGTGAGTCCCTTATTCTAGCGGGAGGCACAGATACGCAGTATTTT
CDR3 protein: CAISESLILAGGTDTQYF

CDR3 length: 11
D gene: .
clone size: few
J gene: TRBJ2-5
V gene: TRBV7-2
CDR3 DNA: TGTGCCAGCAGCTCAGAAGAGACCCAGTACTTC
CDR3 protein: CASSSEETQYF

CDR3 length: 11
D gene: .
clone size: .
J gene: TRBJ2-7
V gene: TRBV20-1
CDR3 DNA: TGCAGTGCGTTTGACCTCTACGAGCAGTACTTC
CDR3 protein: CSAFDLYEQYF

CDR3 length: 13
D gene: .
clone size: .
J gene: TRBJ1-2
V gene: TRBV30
CDR3 DNA: TGTGCCTGGCGTCGGGACGGCATCTATGGCTACACCTTC
CDR3 protein: CAWRRDGIYGYTF

CDR3 length: 15
D gene: .
clone size: .
J gene: TRBJ2-1
V gene: TRBV7-2
CDR3 DNA: TGTGCCAGCAGCTTACGGGGGAGCTCCTACAATGAGCAGTTCTTC
CDR3 protein: CASSLRGSSYNEQFF

CDR3 length: 13
D gene: .
clone size: few
J gene: TRBJ2-3
V gene: TRBV4-3
CDR3 DNA: TGCGCCAGCAGCCACCTGGCGGGGGATACGCAGTATTTT
CDR3 protein: CASSHLAGDTQYF

CDR3 length: 15
D gene: .
clone size: .
J gene: TRBJ2-7
V gene: TRBV18
CDR3 DNA: TGTGCCAGCTCACCACAGACGGGACTTGGCTACGAGCAGTACTTC
CDR3 protein: CASSPQTGLGYEQYF